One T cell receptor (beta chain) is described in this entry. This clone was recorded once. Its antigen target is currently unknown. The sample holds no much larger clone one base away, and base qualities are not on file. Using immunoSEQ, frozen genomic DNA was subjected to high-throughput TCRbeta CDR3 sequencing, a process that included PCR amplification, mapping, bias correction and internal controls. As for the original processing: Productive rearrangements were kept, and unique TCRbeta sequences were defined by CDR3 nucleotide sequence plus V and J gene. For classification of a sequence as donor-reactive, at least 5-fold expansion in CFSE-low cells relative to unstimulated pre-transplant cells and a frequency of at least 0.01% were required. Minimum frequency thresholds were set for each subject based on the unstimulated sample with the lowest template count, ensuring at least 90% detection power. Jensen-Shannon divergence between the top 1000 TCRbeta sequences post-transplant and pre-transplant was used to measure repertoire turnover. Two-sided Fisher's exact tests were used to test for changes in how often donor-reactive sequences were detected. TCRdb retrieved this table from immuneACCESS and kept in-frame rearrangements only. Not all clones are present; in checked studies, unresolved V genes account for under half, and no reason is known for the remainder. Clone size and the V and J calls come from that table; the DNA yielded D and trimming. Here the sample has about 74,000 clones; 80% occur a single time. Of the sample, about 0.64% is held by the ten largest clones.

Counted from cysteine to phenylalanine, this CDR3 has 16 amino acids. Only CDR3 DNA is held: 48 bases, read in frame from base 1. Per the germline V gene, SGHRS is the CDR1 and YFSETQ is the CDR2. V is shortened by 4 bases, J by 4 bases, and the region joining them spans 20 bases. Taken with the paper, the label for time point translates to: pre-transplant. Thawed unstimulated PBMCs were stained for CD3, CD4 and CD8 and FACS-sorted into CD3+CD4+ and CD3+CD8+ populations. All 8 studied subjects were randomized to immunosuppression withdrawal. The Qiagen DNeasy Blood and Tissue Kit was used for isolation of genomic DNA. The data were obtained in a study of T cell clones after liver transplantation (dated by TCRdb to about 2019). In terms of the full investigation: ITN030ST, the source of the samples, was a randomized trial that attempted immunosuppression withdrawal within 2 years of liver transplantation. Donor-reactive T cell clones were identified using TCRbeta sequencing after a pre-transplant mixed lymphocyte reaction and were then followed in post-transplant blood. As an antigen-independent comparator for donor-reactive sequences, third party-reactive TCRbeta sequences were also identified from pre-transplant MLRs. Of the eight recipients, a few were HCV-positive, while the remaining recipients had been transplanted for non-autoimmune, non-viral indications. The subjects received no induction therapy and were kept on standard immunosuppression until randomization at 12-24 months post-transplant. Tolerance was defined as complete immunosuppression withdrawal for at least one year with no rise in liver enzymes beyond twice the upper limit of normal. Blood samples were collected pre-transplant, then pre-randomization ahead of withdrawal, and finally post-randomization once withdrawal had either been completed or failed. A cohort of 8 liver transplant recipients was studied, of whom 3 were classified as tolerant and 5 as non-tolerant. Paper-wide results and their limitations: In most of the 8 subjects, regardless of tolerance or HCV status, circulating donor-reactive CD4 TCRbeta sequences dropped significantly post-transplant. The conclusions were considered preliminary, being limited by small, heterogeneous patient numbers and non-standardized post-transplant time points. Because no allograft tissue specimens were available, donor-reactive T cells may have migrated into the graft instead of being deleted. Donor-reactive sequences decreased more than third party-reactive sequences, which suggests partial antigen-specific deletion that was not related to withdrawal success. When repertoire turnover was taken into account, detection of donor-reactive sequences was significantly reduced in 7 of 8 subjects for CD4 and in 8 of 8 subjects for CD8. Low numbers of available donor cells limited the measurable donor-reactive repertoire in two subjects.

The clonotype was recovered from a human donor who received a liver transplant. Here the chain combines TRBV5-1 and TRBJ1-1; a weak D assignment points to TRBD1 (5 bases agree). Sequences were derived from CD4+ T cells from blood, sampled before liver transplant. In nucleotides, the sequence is TGCGCCAGCAGCCCGGACGGAGTCGGGACGACCACTGAAGCTTTCTTT. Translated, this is CASSPDGVGTTTEAFF.